The 17 T cell receptor beta chains below come from one sample, sequenced in a study of T cell responses to AZD1222 COVID-19 vaccine. TCRdb keeps only in-frame clones here, not all; method: immunoSEQ multiplex PCR. The profile covers about 100,000 clones, with 70% to 90% appearing a single time and more than 3.5% taken by the ten largest. The sample here was peripheral blood, taken on day 0 of MenACWY control vaccination. Receptors originate from an adult in good health.

This rearrangement joins TRBV28 to TRBJ1-4; a weak D match, TRBD1 (5 bases). The germline CDR1 and CDR2 sequences are MDHEN and SYDVKM. The CDR3 covers 15 residues. The germline V and J ends were trimmed by 7 bases and 4 bases, with 16 bases remaining between them. The CDR3 DNA reads as TGTGCCAGCACCGAGGGGCAGGCGGTTAATGAAAAACTGTTTTTT. It translates to CASTEGQAVNEKLFF.

V is TRBV7-9 and J is TRBJ1-5; TRBD1 is a possible D gene (6 bases). Germline lookup yields CDR1 SEHNR and CDR2 FQNEAQ (reference sequence). This CDR3 is 15 amino acids long. With 2 bases removed from V and 7 bases from J, the gap between germline ends came to 15 bases. The CDR3 is CASSLRGGEEQPQHF. The CDR3 DNA sequence: TGTGCCAGCAGCTTACGCGGGGGCGAGGAGCAGCCCCAGCATTTT. The full variable domain, with the rest looked up from reference TRBV7-9 and TRBJ1-5, is DTGVSQNPRHKITKRGQNVTFRCDPISEHNRLYWYRQTLGQGPEFLTYFQNEAQLEKSRLLSDRFSAERPKGSFSTLEIQRTEQGDSAMYLCASSLRGGEEQPQHFGDGTRLSIL.

This CDR3 is CAISESSNEQFF. The DNA of the CDR3 is TGTGCCATCAGTGAGTCGAGCAATGAGCAGTTCTTC. The V gene is TRBV10-3, the J gene TRBJ2-1, with D uncertain. V lost 0 bases and J lost 6, with 3 bases in between. Germline V CDR1 and CDR2: ENHRY, SYGVKD. The CDR3 runs to 12 residues.

This clone was counted once. The chain couples TRBV6-2 or TRBV6-3 to TRBJ2-2; no firm D call. The length of the CDR3 is 12 residues. Germline loops: CDR1 MNHEY, CDR2 SVGEGT. V was shortened by 4 bases and J by 3 bases, with 3 bases between the two germline ends. In DNA, the CDR3 is TGTGCCAGCAGTTCTTACACCGGGGAGCTGTTTTTT. Its translation is CASSSYTGELFF.

This chain uses TRBV25-1 with TRBJ2-7; possibly TRBD2 for D (5 bases). V was shortened by 2 bases and J by 6 bases, with 14 bases between the two germline ends. The CDR3 sequence is 14 residues long. Germline assignment: CDR1 MGHDK and CDR2 SYGVNS. The CDR3 sequence: CASSELAGVGEQYF. CDR3 DNA: TGTGCCAGCAGTGAACTAGCAGGTGTGGGCGAGCAGTACTTC.

The chain uses TRBV16 and TRBJ1-2; possibly TRBD1 for D (6 bases). V lost 4 bases to trimming and J lost 8 bases, with 29 bases between them. The CDR3 extends over 18 amino acids. The germline V gene encodes CDR1 KGHSY and CDR2 FQNENV. In DNA, the CDR3 is TGTGCCAGCAGCCTAGATTCCCCCCTAACCGGGACATATTTGGGCTACACCTTC. Its protein product is CASSLDSPLTGTYLGYTF.

The chain has TRBV28 and TRBJ1-2; D might be TRBD1 (5 bases). Per the germline V gene, CDR1 is MDHEN and CDR2 is SYDVKM. Trimming pared 6 bases from V and 0 bases from J, leaving 11 bases between. This CDR3 is built from 14 residues. The CDR3 sequence: CASRIGGSNYGYTF. CDR3 DNA: TGTGCCAGCAGGATTGGGGGGTCTAACTATGGCTACACCTTC.

The chain carries TRBV10-3 and TRBJ2-1; 9 nucleotides line up with TRBD2. V lost 5 bases and J lost 2; bases outside the gene matches: 16. The CDR3 consists of 19 residues. The V gene's germline CDR1 is ENHRY and CDR2 SYGVKD. The CDR3 is CAISRPSAGGNWAYNEQFF. CDR3 DNA sequence: TGTGCCATCAGTCGGCCTTCGGCGGGAGGGAATTGGGCCTACAATGAGCAGTTCTTC.

V gene TRBV29-1 combines with J gene TRBJ1-4; TRBD1 agrees at 8 bases. Germline V gene sequence: CDR1 SQVTM, CDR2 ANQGSEA. This CDR3 comprises 15 residues. The CDR3 DNA follows: TGCAGTGGACAGGGACGGTCAGGAAATAATGAAAAACTGTTTTTT. Protein: CSGQGRSGNNEKLFF. The full variable domain, with the rest looked up from reference TRBV29-1 and TRBJ1-4, is SAVISQKPSRDICQRGTSLTIQCQVDSQVTMMFWYRQQPGQSLTLIATANQGSEATYESGFVIDKFPISRPNLTFSTLTVSNMSPEDSSIYLCSGQGRSGNNEKLFFGSGTQLSVL.

The chain is built from TRBV3-1 (or the pseudogene TRBV3-2) and TRBJ2-1, with D perhaps TRBD2 (6 bases). Trimming removed 0 bases at V and 5 bases at J, with 11 bases between. Germline CDR1 LGHDT, CDR2 YNNKEL (reference sequence). This CDR3 region has 15 residues. CDR3 protein: CASSQDSTRHNEQFF. In DNA form, the CDR3 reads TGTGCCAGCAGCCAAGATTCGACTAGGCACAATGAGCAGTTCTTC.

The V gene is TRBV28, the J gene TRBJ2-7; D is unresolved. Germline V lookup: CDR1 MDHEN, CDR2 SYDVKM. This CDR3 region has 13 residues. V was pared by 6 bases and J by 2 bases, with 11 bases between. The CDR3 DNA sequence: TGTGCCAGCAGCAACCCTGCGACCTACGAGCAGTACTTC. As protein: CASSNPATYEQYF. Complete variable domain (other parts from reference TRBV28 and TRBJ2-7): DVKVTQSSRYLVKRTGEKVFLECVQDMDHENMFWYRQDPGLGLRLIYFSYDVKMKEKGDIPEGYSVSREKKERFSLILESASTNQTSMYLCASSNPATYEQYFGPGTRLTVT.

The genes are TRBV19 and TRBJ1-5; TRBD1 agrees at 7 bases. Per the germline V gene, CDR1 is LNHDA and CDR2 is SQIVND (reference sequence). The V segment lost 0 bases and the J segment 9 bases; nucleotides outside the gene matches: 14. CDR3 size: 17 residues. CDR3 sequence reads: CASSIDATGQSRWPQHF. As DNA, the CDR3 is TGTGCCAGTAGTATAGACGCTACGGGACAGTCGAGATGGCCCCAGCATTTT.

J is TRBJ2-3 and V is TRBV3-1 (or the pseudogene TRBV3-2), with 9 bases aligning to TRBD2. The J segment lost 6 bases and the V segment lost 1 base, leaving 11 bases of the junction unmatched. CDR1 is LGHDT and CDR2 is YNNKEL in the germline V gene (reference sequence). The CDR3 runs 17 residues. The CDR3 spells CASSQALAGYGPDTQYF. CDR3 bases: TGTGCCAGCAGCCAAGCTCTAGCGGGATATGGACCGGATACGCAGTATTTT.

The gene calls are TRBV7-2 and TRBJ2-5; 8 bases match TRBD2. The germline CDR1 and CDR2 sequences are SGHTA and FQGNSA. Losses at the gene ends were 4 bases for V and 3 bases for J; bases not matched to a gene: 10. This CDR3 is built from 16 residues. CDR3 sequence: CASSSPSALAEETQYF. CDR3 bases: TGTGCCAGCAGCTCCCCCTCGGCACTAGCGGAAGAGACCCAGTACTTC.

The gene calls are TRBV11-2 and TRBJ1-3; 9 bases match TRBD1. Looked up from germline, CDR1 is SGHAT and CDR2 is FQNNGV. V was pared by 4 bases and J by 0 bases, with 7 bases of the junction left unmatched. The CDR3 runs to 17 residues. CDR3 sequence (DNA): TGTGCCAGCAGCTCTGGACAGGGGTCTATCTCTGGAAACACCATATATTTT. Amino acid sequence: CASSSGQGSISGNTIYF.

The CDR3 nucleotides are TGTGCCAGCAGCTTGGGTTCTACGGGAGGGACAGATACGCAGTATTTT. As protein: CASSLGSTGGTDTQYF. The J gene is TRBJ2-3, the V gene TRBV5-4; 8 bases align to TRBD2. CDR3 length: 16 residues. With 0 bases clipped from V and 3 bases from J, the junction kept 6 bases outside the gene matches. From germline, CDR1 is SGHNT and CDR2 YYREEE (reference sequence).

The chain links TRBV5-6 to TRBJ1-2, with D perhaps TRBD1 (5 bases). The V and J ends lost 4 bases and 8 bases respectively, with 9 bases between them. This CDR3 contains 11 residues. Germline V lookup: CDR1 SGHDT, CDR2 YYEEEE. For the CDR3, the DNA is TGTGCCAGCAGCCGGGACGGGGGCTACACCTTC. This encodes CASSRDGGYTF.